This TCR beta chain was observed in a study of cytomegalovirus exposure and HLA in healthy donors. The PCR was carried out with 60 Vbeta primers and 13 Jbeta primers. Assay used: immunoSEQ multiplex PCR; TCRdb lists only in-frame clones, some missing. In the table there are 150,000 to 180,000 clones, less than 80% of which are singletons. Overall study findings and caveats: For most TCR beta V segments, an earlier analysis put the productive rate at about 87% or about 30% of the time. Cytomegalovirus association was listed for about 180 TCR beta chains. A few chains tied to CMV proved CMV antigen-specific in vitro.

A note on this clone: What it binds is unknown.

V trimming: 4 bases; J trimming: 2 bases; junction bases outside the gene matches: 10. Per the germline V gene, CDR1 is MDHEN and CDR2 is SYDVKM. The CDR3 has 17 residues. Sequencing input: PBMCs. The V gene is TRBV28, the J gene TRBJ2-3; TRBD2 matches 9 bases. This receptor was taken from a young man in good health and CMV-seronegative. The CDR3 bases are TGTGCCAGCAGTTCTGCCCGACTAGCGGCCAACACAGATACGCAGTATTTT. It is translated as CASSSARLAANTDTQYF.